The 31 T cell receptor beta chains presented below share a single source sample, sequenced in a study of blood T cell repertoires in COVID-19. Clones were read by immunoSEQ multiplex PCR, and TCRdb kept only the in-frame ones, dropping some. The sample lists about 290,000 clones, just over 85% occurring once. The sample consisted of peripheral blood. All receptors come from a woman younger than 45 with active or convalescent COVID-19.

The chain links TRBV18 to TRBJ2-3; 9 positions match TRBD1. The germline CDR1 and CDR2 sequences are KGHSH and LQKENI. The CDR3 consists of 15 residues. The J segment lost 4 bases and the V segment lost 3 bases, leaving 5 bases of the junction unmatched. For the CDR3, the DNA is TGTGCCAGCTCACCTCCAAGGACAGGGGCAGATACGCAGTATTTT. As protein: CASSPPRTGADTQYF.

The chain joins TRBV2 to TRBJ1-4; D perhaps matches TRBD1 (5 bases). V was pared by 3 bases and J by 3 bases, with 8 bases between. Germline loops: CDR1 SNHLY, CDR2 FYNNEI. The CDR3 contains 14 residues. CDR3 protein: CASSDLTANEKLFF. The CDR3 DNA sequence: TGTGCCAGCAGTGACCTGACAGCTAATGAAAAACTGTTTTTT. The variable domain in full, completed from reference TRBV2 and TRBJ1-4, reads EPEVTQTPSHQVTQMGQEVILRCVPISNHLYFYWYRQILGQKVEFLVSFYNNEISEKSEIFDDQFSVERPDGSNFTLKIRSTKLEDSAMYFCASSDLTANEKLFFGSGTQLSVL.

The chain couples TRBV5-4 to TRBJ2-5, with a tentative D call TRBD2 (7 bases). The V gene's germline CDR1 is SGHNT and CDR2 YYREEE (reference sequence). V was pared by 2 bases and J by 5 bases, with 13 bases between. The CDR3 loop spans 14 amino acids. Written as DNA, the CDR3 is TGTGCCAGCAGCTTTGGGGGGGGGCGGGAGACCCAGTACTTC. It yields the protein CASSFGGGRETQYF.

The J gene is TRBJ1-1, the V gene TRBV5-6; D unclear. Germline assignment: CDR1 SGHDT and CDR2 YYEEEE. V was cut by 5 bases and J by 4 bases, with 15 bases left in between. This CDR3 has 14 amino acids. As DNA, the CDR3 is TGTGCCAGCAGGATAGGGTTCGGACTCACTGAAGCTTTCTTT. This gives the protein CASRIGFGLTEAFF.

The rearrangement joins TRBV12-3 or TRBV12-4 to TRBJ2-1; no firm D call. V shed 3 bases and J shed 12 bases, with 12 bases lying between them. CDR3 length: 12 amino acids. The CDR3 bases are TGTGCCAGCAGTTTGTCCCGTCTCGGGCAGTTCTTC. It yields the protein CASSLSRLGQFF.

The CDR3 sequence is CASSTRRGYQETQYF. Here the CDR3 DNA reads TGTGCCAGCAGCACCCGGAGGGGCTACCAAGAGACCCAGTACTTC. The chain carries TRBV7-9 and TRBJ2-5; D is perhaps TRBD2 (6 bases). With 5 bases removed from V and 0 bases from J, the gap between germline ends came to 13 bases. The germline V gene encodes CDR1 SEHNR and CDR2 FQNEAQ (reference sequence). The CDR3 runs 15 residues.

The rearrangement joins TRBV7-9 to TRBJ2-7, with D perhaps TRBD1 (5 bases). This CDR3 is built from 15 residues. V lost 2 bases and J lost 0, with 11 bases in between. Germline CDR1 SEHNR, CDR2 FQNEAQ (reference sequence). As DNA, the CDR3 is TGTGCCAGCAGCTTAAGGGGCGCGAGCTCCTACGAGCAGTACTTC. Its protein is CASSLRGASSYEQYF.

The rearrangement uses TRBV27 and TRBJ1-5; 11 nucleotides line up with TRBD1. The CDR3 has 15 residues. Germline assignment: CDR1 MNHEY and CDR2 SMNVEV (reference sequence). The V gene end was trimmed by 6 bases and the J gene end by 2 bases; junction bases not matched to a gene: 3. CDR3 amino acids: CASRPGQGGNQPQHF. CDR3 coding DNA: TGTGCCAGCAGACCGGGACAGGGGGGCAATCAGCCCCAGCATTTT.

The gene calls are TRBV27 and TRBJ1-1; D not certain. CDR1 is MNHEY and CDR2 is SMNVEV in the germline V gene (reference sequence). This CDR3 has 15 amino acids. V was pared by 5 bases and J by 3 bases, with 16 bases between. DNA of the CDR3: TGTGCCAGCAGTCCCTCGATCGGGATGCACACTGAAGCTTTCTTT. Its translation is CASSPSIGMHTEAFF.

J is TRBJ2-3 and V is TRBV24-1; 11 bases match TRBD2. The germline V gene encodes CDR1 KGHDR and CDR2 SFDVKD. J gave up 5 bases and V 4 bases, and 4 bases lay outside the gene matches. CDR3 length equals 15 residues. The CDR3 sequence: CATSDLGTSGDTQYF. CDR3 sequence (DNA): TGTGCCACCAGTGACCTGGGGACTAGCGGAGATACGCAGTATTTT.

The chain joins TRBV5-5 to TRBJ2-7, with 8 bases that match TRBD1. CDR1 SGHKS and CDR2 YYEKEE come from the germline V gene (reference sequence). After removal of 0 bases from V and 5 bases from J, the junction contained 10 bases not matched to a gene. The CDR3 length is 16 residues. The chain's CDR3 is CASSLESGGGYHEQYF. The CDR3 DNA sequence: TGTGCCAGCAGCTTGGAATCAGGGGGCGGTTACCACGAGCAGTACTTC. The whole variable domain, remainder taken from reference TRBV5-5 and TRBJ2-7, is DAGVTQSPTHLIKTRGQQVTLRCSPISGHKSVSWYQQVLGQGPQFIFQYYEKEERGRGNFPDRFSARQFPNYSSELNVNALLLGDSALYLCASSLESGGGYHEQYFGPGTRLTVT.

This rearrangement joins TRBV29-1 to TRBJ2-7, with 8 bases identical to TRBD1. The CDR3 length is 13 residues. Trimming at V came to 5 bases and at J to 4 bases, leaving 7 bases not matched to a gene. Germline loops: CDR1 SQVTM, CDR2 ANQGSEA. CDR3 DNA: TGCAGCGTTCAGACAGGGGTTCGATACGAGCAGTACTTC. Its protein product is CSVQTGVRYEQYF.

This rearrangement joins TRBV9 to TRBJ1-1; TRBD1 agrees at 9 bases. The length of the CDR3 is 15 residues. The V and J ends lost 3 bases and 3 bases, in that order; junction bases with no gene match: 6. The germline V gene encodes CDR1 SGDLS and CDR2 YYNGEE. CDR3 sequence (DNA): TGTGCCAGCAGCGGAAGACAGGGGGTAGACACTGAAGCTTTCTTT. Its translation: CASSGRQGVDTEAFF. Using reference TRBV9 and TRBJ1-1 for the parts outside the CDR3, the full variable domain is DSGVTQTPKHLITATGQRVTLRCSPRSGDLSVYWYQQSLDQGLQFLIQYYNGEERAKGNILERFSAQQFPDLHSELNLSSLELGDSALYFCASSGRQGVDTEAFFGQGTRLTVV.

The chain has TRBV27 and TRBJ1-2, with 8 bases fitting TRBD1. Germline trimming cut 5 bases from V and 0 bases from J; bases unmatched to any gene: 11. CDR3 length equals 17 residues. CDR1 is MNHEY, CDR2 SMNVEV, per germline (reference sequence). CDR3 protein: CASSPRTGWEANYGYTF. For the CDR3, the DNA is TGTGCCAGCAGTCCTCGGACAGGGTGGGAAGCTAACTATGGCTACACCTTC.

This sequence joins TRBV7-9 and TRBJ2-1, with no clear D. Trimming took off 0 bases at V and 8 bases at J, with 5 bases between the two ends. This CDR3 region has 12 residues. Germline CDR1 and CDR2: SEHNR and FQNEAQ (reference sequence). The CDR3 sequence is CASSLAQDEQFF. In DNA form, the CDR3 reads TGTGCCAGCAGCTTAGCCCAGGATGAGCAGTTCTTC. The whole variable domain, filled in from reference TRBV7-9 and TRBJ2-1, reads DTGVSQNPRHKITKRGQNVTFRCDPISEHNRLYWYRQTLGQGPEFLTYFQNEAQLEKSRLLSDRFSAERPKGSFSTLEIQRTEQGDSAMYLCASSLAQDEQFFGPGTRLTVL.

The chain links TRBV6-5 to TRBJ1-5; 9 positions match TRBD1. Germline V CDR1 and CDR2: MNHEY, SVGAGI. The CDR3 sequence is 13 residues long. Trimming removed 7 bases from V and 9 bases from J; junction bases left unmatched: 7. CDR3 DNA sequence: TGTGCCAGCAATCCGGGACAGGGTCGGCCCCAGCATTTT. It translates to CASNPGQGRPQHF.

This sequence joins TRBV7-2 and TRBJ2-3; possible D gene TRBD2, 5 bases. With 2 bases removed from V and 5 bases from J, the gap between germline ends came to 8 bases. Germline V gene data show CDR1 as SGHTA and CDR2 as FQGNSA. The CDR3 is 13 amino acids. The chain's CDR3 is CASSLTRLDTQYF. DNA of the CDR3: TGTGCCAGCAGCTTAACTAGGTTAGATACGCAGTATTTT.

Only one count was recorded for this clone. The chain recombines TRBV9 with TRBJ2-7, with TRBD2 matching 10 bases. Germline values: CDR1 SGDLS, CDR2 YYNGEE. The CDR3 spans 16 residues. The J segment lost 1 base and the V segment lost 4 bases, leaving 8 bases of the junction unmatched. The CDR3 loop reads CASSPSSGGASYEQYF. DNA of the CDR3: TGTGCCAGCAGCCCTTCGAGCGGGGGGGCTTCCTACGAGCAGTACTTC. Filled out from reference TRBV9 and TRBJ2-7, the complete variable domain reads DSGVTQTPKHLITATGQRVTLRCSPRSGDLSVYWYQQSLDQGLQFLIQYYNGEERAKGNILERFSAQQFPDLHSELNLSSLELGDSALYFCASSPSSGGASYEQYFGPGTRLTVT.

This chain joins TRBV9 and TRBJ1-1, with D possibly TRBD1 on 5 matching bases. V was shortened by 0 bases and J by 7 bases, with 13 bases between the two germline ends. This CDR3 region has 14 residues. The germline V gene encodes CDR1 SGDLS and CDR2 YYNGEE. In nucleotides, the CDR3 is TGTGCCAGCAGCGTAGACTGGGAGGGGATTGAAGCTTTCTTT. Translated: CASSVDWEGIEAFF.

V gene TRBV10-3 combines with J gene TRBJ2-1, with 7 bases that match TRBD1. CDR1 is ENHRY and CDR2 is SYGVKD in the germline V gene. With V trimmed by 6 bases and J by 8 bases, 7 bases remained unmatched. This CDR3 spans 13 amino acids. The CDR3 reads CAIRDRENHEQFF. CDR3 DNA sequence: TGTGCCATCAGAGACAGGGAGAATCATGAGCAGTTCTTC.

About this clone itself: At one boundary the junction diverges from the germline segment, which might be a read error. The chain uses TRBV5-6 and TRBJ2-7, with 7 bases aligning to TRBD2. The CDR3 is 13 residues long. The V gene's germline CDR1 is SGHDT and CDR2 YYEEEE. The CDR3 bases are TGTGCCAGCAGCTTGGAAGGGCTAGCGGTTAAGAACTTC. Encoded protein: CASSLEGLAVKNF. The whole variable domain, remainder taken from reference TRBV5-6 and TRBJ2-7, is DAGVTQSPTHLIKTRGQQVTLRCSPKSGHDTVSWYQQALGQGPQFIFQYYEEEERQRGNFPDRFSGHQFPNYSSELNVNALLLGDSALYLCASSLEGLAVKNFGPGTRLTVT.

This clone was observed a single time. The gene calls are TRBV27 and TRBJ2-4; D gene ambiguous. The CDR3 spans 16 residues. V gave up 8 bases and J gave up 7 bases, with 24 bases separating them. CDR1 is MNHEY and CDR2 is SMNVEV in the germline V gene (reference sequence). The CDR3 sequence is CASSPFRQAPNNIQYF. The CDR3 nucleotides read TGTGCCAGCTCCCCTTTCCGGCAGGCCCCAAATAACATTCAGTACTTC.

This chain joins TRBV6-5 and TRBJ2-3, with D tentatively TRBD1 (6 bases). The CDR3 runs to 15 residues. The V gene's germline CDR1 is MNHEY and CDR2 SVGAGI. Trimming shortened V by 5 bases and J by 1 base, and 13 bases separated the two germline ends. CDR3 sequence (DNA): TGTGCCAGCAGTAACGGACAGACGGGCACAGATACGCAGTATTTT. Translation gives CASSNGQTGTDTQYF.

V gene TRBV7-9 combines with J gene TRBJ2-2, with D maybe TRBD2 (5 bases). Looked up from germline, CDR1 is SEHNR and CDR2 is FQNEAQ (reference sequence). CDR3 size: 14 residues. V dropped 8 bases and J dropped 4 bases, with 14 bases sitting between them. The CDR3 DNA reads TGTGCCAGCTTGGAGAGGGCGGGCACCGGGGAGCTGTTTTTT. This encodes CASLERAGTGELFF.

J is TRBJ2-3 and V is TRBV3-1 (or the pseudogene TRBV3-2), with 11 bases identical to TRBD2. Unmatched junction bases numbered 14, after V lost 4 bases and J lost 5 bases. The CDR3 is 18 residues long. The germline CDR1 and CDR2 sequences are LGHDT and YNNKEL (reference sequence). The CDR3 spells CASSLSSISGGALDTQYF. CDR3 DNA: TGTGCCAGCAGCCTTTCTTCCATTAGCGGGGGGGCTCTAGATACGCAGTATTTT.

This clone was recorded a few times. The chain joins TRBV27 to TRBJ1-2; TRBD1 matches at 9 bases. CDR1 is MNHEY and CDR2 is SMNVEV in the germline V gene (reference sequence). V was clipped by 6 bases and J by 7 bases; unmatched bases: 12. The CDR3 is made up of 15 amino acids. The DNA for the CDR3 is TGTGCCAGCAGCCTCGTTTCCGGGACAGGGTCTGGCTACACCTTC. It is translated as CASSLVSGTGSGYTF.

J is TRBJ1-1 and V is TRBV5-8; D perhaps matches TRBD1 (6 bases). There are 16 residues in the CDR3. The V and J ends lost 0 bases and 1 base respectively, with 13 bases between them. Germline lookup yields CDR1 SGHTS and CDR2 YDEGEE. In DNA, the CDR3 is TGTGCCAGCAGCTTGGACGGACAGCGAAGGAACACTGAAGCTTTCTTT. Translating gives CASSLDGQRRNTEAFF. Full variable domain (outside the CDR3, taken from reference TRBV5-8 and TRBJ1-1): EAGVTQSPTHLIKTRGQQATLRCSPISGHTSVYWYQQALGLGLQFLLWYDEGEERNRGNFPPRFSGRQFPNYSSELNVNALELEDSALYLCASSLDGQRRNTEAFFGQGTRLTVV.

This clone was observed a single time. The rearrangement uses TRBV4-3 and TRBJ2-7; possible D gene TRBD2, 7 bases. This CDR3 has 17 amino acids. Trimming took 0 bases from V and 4 from J, leaving 19 bases between them. Germline CDR1 is LGHNA and CDR2 is YSLEER. The CDR3 nucleotides are TGCGCCAGCAGCCAAGATATTCCGGGGGGCATCACGTACGAGCAGTACTTC. The encoded protein is CASSQDIPGGITYEQYF.

On this clone itself: Other DNA sequences in the same sample also yield this CDR3. The chain combines TRBV6-2 or TRBV6-3 with TRBJ1-6; TRBD1 might be the D (6 bases). CDR1 MNHEY and CDR2 SVGEGT come from the germline V gene. V lost 4 bases and J 2 bases, leaving 9 bases between the germline ends. This CDR3 spans 15 amino acids. The chain's CDR3 is CASSSTGTYNSPLHF. The CDR3 DNA reads as TGTGCCAGCAGTTCTACAGGGACCTATAATTCACCCCTCCACTTT.

This chain connects TRBV3-1 (or the pseudogene TRBV3-2) to TRBJ2-2, with a weak D call TRBD2 (5 bases). Trimming shortened V by 1 base and J by 3 bases, and 12 bases separated the two germline ends. This CDR3 comprises 16 residues. Germline CDR1 is LGHDT and CDR2 is YNNKEL (reference sequence). The CDR3 reads CASSQGGPTYTGELFF. Written as DNA, the CDR3 is TGTGCCAGCAGCCAAGGCGGGCCTACCTACACCGGGGAGCTGTTTTTT.

This chain links TRBV5-1 with TRBJ1-1; D is uncertain. The CDR3 covers 13 residues. Trimming pared 0 bases from V and 2 bases from J, leaving 5 bases between. Germline lookup yields CDR1 SGHRS and CDR2 YFSETQ. The DNA for the CDR3 is TGCGCCAGCAGCTTGGGTTATAACACTGAAGCTTTCTTT. Amino acids: CASSLGYNTEAFF.